One and the same sample provided the 10 T cell receptor beta chains below, sequenced in a study of regulatory T cells in long-lasting Graves disease (dated by TCRdb to about 2021). Library construction relied on multiplex PCR. The reads were generated on an Illumina HiSeq 4000. iRepertoire HTBI primers and Arm-PCR amplification of CDR3 regions were used to construct TCR beta libraries. The public reads were run again by TCRdb, first through fastp at Q25 and then through MiXCR, and only productive beta chains were kept. Records with the same CDR3 protein are collapsed into one entry carrying the most frequent genes and DNA. This sample lists about 470,000 distinct CDR3 sequences; about 22% were detected once. 7% to 9% of the sample comes from the top ten. Per the publication, the time point label means: persistent/refractory GD, antithyroid drugs over 5 years with positive TRAb. For both TCR sequencing and RNA sequencing, RNA was extracted from PBMCs using TRIzol.

The sequences come from peripheral blood mononuclear cells (PBMCs), collected when the disease was refractory, from a patient treated with antithyroid drugs. The origin of the receptors is a female donor with Graves disease.

Many counts were recorded for this clonotype. V and J are TRBV20-1 and TRBJ1-2, with D unclear. CDR3 length equals 14 residues. V was trimmed by 6 bases and J by 0 bases, leaving 14 bases between them. Germline CDR1 and CDR2: DFQATT and SNEGSKA (reference sequence). For the CDR3, the DNA is TGCAGTGCAGTACCCGGGGATACTAACTATGGCTACACCTTC. Translated: CSAVPGDTNYGYTF.

This clonotype occurred many times. This chain connects TRBV3-1 to TRBJ2-5; the D call may be TRBD1 or TRBD2 (5 bases each). The CDR3 has 13 residues. CDR1 LGHDT and CDR2 YNNKEL come from the germline V gene (reference sequence). With 0 bases removed from V and 7 bases from J, the gap between germline ends came to 9 bases. CDR3 amino acids: CASSQEGAGTQYF. The CDR3, as DNA: TGTGCCAGCAGCCAAGAAGGGGCGGGGACCCAGTACTTC.

This clonotype was counted only a few times. CDR3 region: CASSAAGALYGYTF. CDR3 nucleotide sequence: TGTGCCAGCAGCGCAGCAGGGGCCCTCTATGGCTACACCTTC. J is TRBJ1-2 and V is TRBV9; TRBD1 is a possible D gene (6 bases). V gave up 3 bases and J gave up 4 bases, with 13 bases separating them. This CDR3 has 14 residues. Per the germline V gene, CDR1 is SGDLS and CDR2 is YYNGEE.

This chain's CDR3 is CSAQSGREYEQYF. The CDR3 DNA sequence: TGCAGCGCGCAAAGCGGGAGGGAGTACGAGCAGTACTTC. The chain has TRBV29-1 and TRBJ2-7; 10 bases agree with TRBD2. This CDR3 spans 13 amino acids. V lost 7 bases, J lost 4 bases, and 7 bases stayed unmatched. The germline V gene has CDR1 SQVTM and CDR2 ANQGSEA.

This clonotype was recorded a few times. This rearrangement joins TRBV5-6 to TRBJ1-5, with a tentative D call TRBD1 (5 bases). Germline CDR1 is SGHDT and CDR2 is YYEEEE. Trimming cost V 0 bases and J 5 bases, with 15 bases left between them. The CDR3 sequence is 16 residues long. In DNA, the CDR3 is TGTGCCAGCAGCTTGGGCCCCGGGACCGCTGATCAGCCCCAGCATTTT. Its translation: CASSLGPGTADQPQHF.

This clonotype was counted only a few times. The chain recombines TRBV7-9 with TRBJ2-5, with a weak D call TRBD1 (6 bases). Germline loops: CDR1 SEHNR, CDR2 FQNEAQ (reference sequence). V was clipped by 6 bases and J by 1 base, with 12 bases between them. The CDR3 is 14 residues long. The CDR3 sequence: CASRPGQLQETQYF. CDR3 bases: TGTGCCAGCAGACCTGGACAGCTCCAAGAGACCCAGTACTTC.

Of note for this clonotype: This may come from a read error, since a much larger clone is one base off. The chain joins TRBV29-1 to TRBJ1-1; 8 bases agree with TRBD1. The germline CDR1 and CDR2 sequences are SQVTM and ANQGSEA. V was pared by 6 bases and J by 3 bases, with 6 bases of the junction left unmatched. There are 13 residues in the CDR3. The CDR3 spells CSVGTGLDTEAFF. The CDR3 coding sequence is TGCAGCGTCGGGACAGGCCTGGACACTGAAGCTTTCTTT. The full variable domain, completed using reference TRBV29-1 and TRBJ1-1, is SAVISQKPSRDICQRGTSLTIQCQVDSQVTMMFWYRQQPGQSLTLIATANQGSEATYESGFVIDKFPISRPNLTFSTLTVSNMSPEDSSIYLCSVGTGLDTEAFFGQGTRLTVV.

This clonotype has only a few counts. The CDR3 loop reads CASSPLAGVAPGELFF. The CDR3 DNA follows: TGTGCCAGTAGTCCCCTAGCGGGGGTCGCCCCCGGGGAGCTGTTTTTT. The chain uses TRBV19 and TRBJ2-2, with 10 bases matching TRBD2. The CDR3 consists of 16 residues. V gave up 5 bases and J gave up 6 bases; unmatched junction bases: 9. Germline loops: CDR1 LNHDA, CDR2 SQIVND (reference sequence).

The sample holds a few counts of this clonotype. This chain joins TRBV20-1 and TRBJ1-1; no definite D call. The V end was cut by 2 bases, the J end by 1 base, with 8 bases between. This CDR3 region has 13 residues. Per the germline V gene, CDR1 is DFQATT and CDR2 is SNEGSKA (reference sequence). The CDR3 nucleotides read TGCAGTGCTAGACAAACAGCGAACACTGAAGCTTTCTTT. Residues: CSARQTANTEAFF.

The sample holds many counts of this clonotype. The rearrangement links TRBV5-1 to TRBJ1-2; no firm D call. V shed 4 bases and J shed 7 bases, with 17 bases lying between them. Germline lookup yields CDR1 SGHRS and CDR2 YFSETQ. The CDR3 is 14 residues long. The CDR3 coding sequence is TGCGCCAGCAGCCCCTCCGGGCCCGACCTTGGCTACACCTTC. This encodes CASSPSGPDLGYTF.